Given below is one TCR beta chain in context. What it binds is not known. The data originate from a study of T-cell reconstitution after alpha-beta-depleted transplantation in children. Whole-study findings and limits: In some patients, recipient T cells and intrathymic progenitors surviving conditioning explained high day-60 diversity. Approximately two months post-transplant, alpha-beta T cells reportedly originated from several hundred expanded graft clones.

Preparing the TCRbeta library involved the use of unique molecular identifiers. One entry per CDR3 protein results from TCRdb running MiXCR on the PCR reads. The sample has 900,000 or so distinct CDR3 sequences; less than 20% are singletons. The V and J ends lost 2 bases and 4 bases respectively, with 14 bases between them. The CDR3 is made up of 15 amino acids. Sample: PBMCs, mostly from graft donor cells, taken 360 days after TCRalphabeta/CD19-depleted stem cell transplant. The chain employs TRBV12-3 or TRBV12-4 and TRBJ1-1, with a tentative D call TRBD1 (6 bases). This clonotype was sampled from a male patient under 18 who had a stem cell transplant for acute lymphoblastic leukemia, so the T cells may come from the graft donor. CDR3 in DNA: TGTGCCAGCAGTTTATCGTCAGGGGCGCGCACTGAAGCTTTCTTT. This translates into CASSLSSGARTEAFF.